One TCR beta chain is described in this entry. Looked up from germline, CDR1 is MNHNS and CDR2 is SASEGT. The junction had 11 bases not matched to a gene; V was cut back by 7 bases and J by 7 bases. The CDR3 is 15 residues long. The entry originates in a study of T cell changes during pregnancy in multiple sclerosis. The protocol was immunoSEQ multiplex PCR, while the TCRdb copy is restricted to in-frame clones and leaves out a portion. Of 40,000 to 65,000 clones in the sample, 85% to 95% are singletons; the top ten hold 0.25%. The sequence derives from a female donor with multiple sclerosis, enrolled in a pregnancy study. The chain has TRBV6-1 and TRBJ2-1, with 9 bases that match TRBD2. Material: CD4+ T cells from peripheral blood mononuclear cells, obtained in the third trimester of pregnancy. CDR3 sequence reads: CASTTGTSFGNEQFF. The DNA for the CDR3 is TGTGCCAGCACTACCGGGACTAGCTTTGGGAATGAGCAGTTCTTC.